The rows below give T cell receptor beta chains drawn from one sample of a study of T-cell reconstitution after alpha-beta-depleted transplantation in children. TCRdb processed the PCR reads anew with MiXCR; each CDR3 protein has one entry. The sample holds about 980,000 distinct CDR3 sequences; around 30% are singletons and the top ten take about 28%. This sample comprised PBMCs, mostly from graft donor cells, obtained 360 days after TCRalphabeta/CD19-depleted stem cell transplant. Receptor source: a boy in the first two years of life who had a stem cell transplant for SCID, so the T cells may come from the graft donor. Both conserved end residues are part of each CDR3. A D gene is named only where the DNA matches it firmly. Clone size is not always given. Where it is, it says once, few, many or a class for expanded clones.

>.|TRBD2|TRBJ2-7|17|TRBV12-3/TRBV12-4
CASSLVSSGTSWYEQYF
TGTGCCAGCAGTTTGGTCTCCTCCGGGACTAGCTGGTACGAGCAGTACTTC
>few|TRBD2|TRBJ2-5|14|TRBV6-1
CASSEAGVQETQYF
TGTGCCAGCAGTGAGGCGGGGGTTCAAGAGACCCAGTACTTC
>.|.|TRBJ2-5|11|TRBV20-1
CSALIEETQYF
TGCAGTGCCCTCATCGAAGAGACCCAGTACTTC
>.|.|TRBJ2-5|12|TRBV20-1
CTAGTSQETQYF
TGCACCGCGGGGACAAGCCAAGAGACCCAGTACTTC
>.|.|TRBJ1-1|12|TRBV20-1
CSARGPDTEAFF
TGCAGTGCTAGAGGGCCCGACACTGAAGCTTTCTTT
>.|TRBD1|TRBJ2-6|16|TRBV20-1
CSARGTGRSGANVLTF
TGCAGTGCTAGGGGGACAGGCCGCTCTGGGGCCAACGTCCTGACTTTC
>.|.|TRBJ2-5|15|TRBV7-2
CASSLTAEYQETQYF
TGTGCCAGCAGCTTAACGGCAGAGTACCAAGAGACCCAGTACTTC
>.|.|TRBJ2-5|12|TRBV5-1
CASSNYQETQYF
TGCGCCAGCAGTAATTACCAAGAGACCCAGTACTTC
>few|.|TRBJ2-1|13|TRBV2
CACGVGVGGEQFF
TGTGCCTGCGGGGTTGGTGTAGGGGGTGAGCAGTTCTTC
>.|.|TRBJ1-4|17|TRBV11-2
CASSFGVFGTGDEKLFF
TGTGCCAGCAGCTTCGGGGTCTTTGGGACGGGTGATGAAAAACTGTTTTTT
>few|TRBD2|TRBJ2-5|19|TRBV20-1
CSARRVGPSSGVLKETQYF
TGCAGTGCTAGAAGGGTTGGTCCGTCTAGCGGGGTTTTAAAAGAGACCCAGTACTTC
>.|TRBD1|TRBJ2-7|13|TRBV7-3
CASSSAHRGEQYF
TGTGCCAGCAGCTCAGCGCACAGGGGCGAGCAGTACTTC